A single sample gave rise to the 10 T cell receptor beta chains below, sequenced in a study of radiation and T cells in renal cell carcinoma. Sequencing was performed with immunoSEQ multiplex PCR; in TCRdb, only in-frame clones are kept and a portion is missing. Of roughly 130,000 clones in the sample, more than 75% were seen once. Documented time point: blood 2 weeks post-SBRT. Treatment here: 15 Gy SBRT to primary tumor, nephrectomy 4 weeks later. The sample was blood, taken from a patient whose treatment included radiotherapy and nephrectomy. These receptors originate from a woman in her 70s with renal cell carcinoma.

CDR3 bases: TGTGCCAGCAGTACCCCTCCAGGCGGGGGAGTCGGGGGCTACACCTTC. It codes for CASSTPPGGGVGGYTF. The chain has TRBV28 and TRBJ1-2, with D maybe TRBD1 (5 bases). This CDR3 contains 16 residues. The germline V gene has CDR1 MDHEN and CDR2 SYDVKM. V was pared by 5 bases and J by 8 bases, with 24 bases between.

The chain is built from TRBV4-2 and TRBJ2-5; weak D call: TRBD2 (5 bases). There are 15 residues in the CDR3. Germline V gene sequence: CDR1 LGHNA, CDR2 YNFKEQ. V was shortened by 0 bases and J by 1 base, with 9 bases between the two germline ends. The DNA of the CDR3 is TGTGCCAGCAGCCAAGAGGGAGACACCCAAGAGACCCAGTACTTC. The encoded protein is CASSQEGDTQETQYF.

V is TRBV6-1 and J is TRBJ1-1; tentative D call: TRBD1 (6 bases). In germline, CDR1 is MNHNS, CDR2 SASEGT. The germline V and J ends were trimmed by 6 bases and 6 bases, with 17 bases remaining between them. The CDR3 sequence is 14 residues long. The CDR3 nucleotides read TGTGCCAGCAGCGCCTTTACAGGGAGGGCTGAAGCTTTCTTT. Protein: CASSAFTGRAEAFF.

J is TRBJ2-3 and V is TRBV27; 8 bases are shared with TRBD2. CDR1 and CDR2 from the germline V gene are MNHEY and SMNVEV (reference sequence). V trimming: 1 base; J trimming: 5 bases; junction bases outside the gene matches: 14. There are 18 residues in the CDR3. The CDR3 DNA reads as TGTGCCAGCAGTTTATTCGCCCGGGGGAGCGGGGGTGGAGATACGCAGTATTTT. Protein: CASSLFARGSGGGDTQYF.

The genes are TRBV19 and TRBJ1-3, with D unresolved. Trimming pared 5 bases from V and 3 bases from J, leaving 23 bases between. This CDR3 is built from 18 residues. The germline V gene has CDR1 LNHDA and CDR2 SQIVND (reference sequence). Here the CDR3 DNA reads TGTGCCAGTAGTGAGAAGAGGCCCTACCAACACCGTGGAAACACCATATATTTT. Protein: CASSEKRPYQHRGNTIYF.

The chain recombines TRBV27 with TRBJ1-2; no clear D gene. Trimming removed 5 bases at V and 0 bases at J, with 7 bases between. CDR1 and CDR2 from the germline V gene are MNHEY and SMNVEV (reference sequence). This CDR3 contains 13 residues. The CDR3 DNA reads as TGTGCCAGCAGTCGGGTTTCTAACTATGGCTACACCTTC. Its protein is CASSRVSNYGYTF.

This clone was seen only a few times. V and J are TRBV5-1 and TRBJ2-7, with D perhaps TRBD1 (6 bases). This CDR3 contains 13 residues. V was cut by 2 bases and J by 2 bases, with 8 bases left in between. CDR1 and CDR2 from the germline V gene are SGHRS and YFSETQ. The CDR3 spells CASSLGGPYEQYF. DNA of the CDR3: TGCGCCAGCAGCTTAGGGGGACCCTACGAGCAGTACTTC.

CDR3 sequence (DNA): TGTGCCACTTCGGGAGCGGGGGTCGCAGATACGCAGTATTTT. It translates to CATSGAGVADTQYF. The chain combines TRBV6-6 with TRBJ2-3; 8 bases are a match to TRBD2. The CDR3 is made up of 14 amino acids. CDR1 MNHNY and CDR2 SVGAGI come from the germline V gene (reference sequence). V gave up 10 bases and J gave up 4 bases; unmatched junction bases: 10.

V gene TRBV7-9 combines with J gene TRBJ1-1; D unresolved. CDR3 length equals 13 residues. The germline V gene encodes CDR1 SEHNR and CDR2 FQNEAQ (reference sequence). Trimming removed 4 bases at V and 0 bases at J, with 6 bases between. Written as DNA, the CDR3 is TGTGCCAGCAGCTCATTCATGAACACTGAAGCTTTCTTT. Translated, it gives CASSSFMNTEAFF.

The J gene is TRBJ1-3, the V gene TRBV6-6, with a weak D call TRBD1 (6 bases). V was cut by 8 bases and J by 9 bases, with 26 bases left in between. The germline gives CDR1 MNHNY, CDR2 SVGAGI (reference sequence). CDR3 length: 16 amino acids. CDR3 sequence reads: CASRATSGAPRSTIYF. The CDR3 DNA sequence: TGTGCCAGCCGGGCGACTTCGGGGGCCCCGCGTAGCACCATATATTTT.